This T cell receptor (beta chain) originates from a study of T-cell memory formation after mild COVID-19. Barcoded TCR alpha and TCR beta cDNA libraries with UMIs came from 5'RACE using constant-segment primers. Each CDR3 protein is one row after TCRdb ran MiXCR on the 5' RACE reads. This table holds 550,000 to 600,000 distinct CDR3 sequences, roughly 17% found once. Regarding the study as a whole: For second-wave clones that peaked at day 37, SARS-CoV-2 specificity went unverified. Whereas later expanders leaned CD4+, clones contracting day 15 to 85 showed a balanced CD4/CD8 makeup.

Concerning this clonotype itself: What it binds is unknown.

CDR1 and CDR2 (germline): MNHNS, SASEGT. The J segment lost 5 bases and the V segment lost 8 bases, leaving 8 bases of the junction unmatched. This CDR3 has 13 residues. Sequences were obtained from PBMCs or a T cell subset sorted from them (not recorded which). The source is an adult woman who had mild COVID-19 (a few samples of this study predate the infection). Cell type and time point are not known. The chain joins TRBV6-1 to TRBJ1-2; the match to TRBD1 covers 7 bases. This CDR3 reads CASLAGTAYGYTF. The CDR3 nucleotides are TGTGCCAGCCTTGCTGGGACAGCTTATGGCTACACCTTC.